A single count supports the clone carrying this T cell receptor (beta chain). These data originate in a study of control samples from healthy donors and cancer patients. The table came from immunoSEQ multiplex PCR; TCRdb's copy has only in-frame clones and leaves some out. Of 120,000 to 150,000 clones in the sample, 80% to 95% were seen once. The CDR3 has 13 residues. CDR1 WNHNN and CDR2 SYGVQD come from the germline V gene (reference sequence). Trimming pared 6 bases from V and 4 bases from J, leaving 12 bases between. The receptor was isolated from a man younger than 45 in good health. Sequenced sample: blood. The chain couples TRBV10-1 to TRBJ1-1, with TRBD1 as a possible D gene (5 bases). The CDR3 DNA is TGCGCCAGCAGCTCGGGGGGGTTCACTGAAGCTTTCTTT. Residues: CASSSGGFTEAFF.